The 23 T cell receptor beta chains given below trace back to one sample, sequenced in a study of graft-versus-host responses after intestinal transplantation. Clones were sequenced by immunoSEQ multiplex PCR, and TCRdb holds only the in-frame ones, with some missing. This table has 70,000 to 80,000 clones, 90% appearing once. What these receptors recognize is not known. This specimen consisted of unstimulated CD8+ T cells sorted from spleen or lymph node cells, obtained before intestinal transplant. These receptors were collected from a human donor who received an intestinal transplant.

The chain carries TRBV4-1 and TRBJ2-5; 8 positions agree with TRBD2. There are 16 residues in the CDR3. With 0 bases clipped from V and 5 bases from J, the junction kept 8 bases outside the gene matches. Germline V lookup: CDR1 MGHRA, CDR2 YSYEKL. CDR3 residues: CASSQDYGGDGETQYF. The CDR3 nucleotides read TGCGCCAGCAGCCAAGATTACGGGGGGGACGGGGAGACCCAGTACTTC.

The J gene is TRBJ1-1, the V gene TRBV7-3; 9 bases match TRBD1. Germline CDR1 reads SGHTA; CDR2 reads FQGTGA. The CDR3 extends over 13 amino acids. The J segment lost 7 bases and the V segment lost 6 bases, leaving 6 bases of the junction unmatched. CDR3 sequence reads: CASRWGQGDEAFF. For the CDR3, the DNA is TGTGCCAGCAGATGGGGACAGGGCGATGAAGCTTTCTTT. The full variable domain, in which reference TRBV7-3 and TRBJ1-1 provide the parts outside the CDR3, is GAGVSQTPSNKVTEKGKYVELRCDPISGHTALYWYRQSLGQGPEFLIYFQGTGAADDSGLPNDRFFAVRPEGSVSTLKIQRTERGDSAVYLCASRWGQGDEAFFGQGTRLTVV.

As for this clone: Lacking the conserved final phenylalanine or tryptophan, this CDR3 likely reflects a read error. The chain has TRBV7-7 and TRBJ1-1; D unclear. The CDR3 runs to 13 residues. Germline CDR1 SSHAT, CDR2 FNYEAQ (reference sequence). CDR3 region: CASSLGPTTEAFL. The CDR3 bases are TGTGCTAGCAGCTTAGGGCCGACTACTGAAGCTTTCCTT.

The sample holds a few counts of this clone. The chain joins TRBV6-6 to TRBJ1-2; tentative D call: TRBD1 (6 bases). The CDR3 covers 15 residues. V was clipped by 7 bases and J by 0 bases, with 15 bases between them. From germline, CDR1 is MNHNY and CDR2 SVGAGI (reference sequence). The CDR3 DNA is TGTGCCAGCAAGGGGGAACTGGGAGCTAACTATGGCTACACCTTC. Translating gives CASKGELGANYGYTF.

The genes are TRBV6-5 and TRBJ2-7; D perhaps matches TRBD2 (6 bases). The CDR3 covers 13 residues. The ends were cut back, 6 bases at V and 2 bases at J, with 11 bases in the middle. Germline values: CDR1 MNHEY, CDR2 SVGAGI. CDR3 amino acids: CASSPSSAYEQYF. The CDR3 nucleotides are TGTGCCAGCAGCCCCTCTAGCGCCTACGAGCAGTACTTC.

This clone has just one count. This chain links TRBV27 with TRBJ2-1; the match to TRBD2 covers 7 bases. The trim removed 6 bases at V and 6 bases at J, leaving 5 bases unmatched. Germline CDR1 is MNHEY and CDR2 is SMNVEV (reference sequence). The CDR3 has 13 amino acids. The CDR3 bases are TGTGCCAGCAGCCTAGCTAGCGGCAATGAGCAGTTCTTC. This translates into CASSLASGNEQFF.

The genes are TRBV5-6 and TRBJ1-6; TRBD1 matches 9 bases. The CDR3 loop spans 16 amino acids. V lost 4 bases and J lost 4; bases outside the gene matches: 6. Per the germline V gene, CDR1 is SGHDT and CDR2 is YYEEEE. The CDR3 DNA sequence: TGTGCCAGCAGCCCCACAGGGGGCTGGTATAATTCACCCCTCCACTTT. Its protein is CASSPTGGWYNSPLHF.

This sequence joins TRBV6-5 and TRBJ2-2; D is possibly TRBD2 (7 bases). Germline V lookup: CDR1 MNHEY, CDR2 SVGAGI. V lost 4 bases and J lost 6, with 15 bases in between. CDR3 length equals 15 residues. The CDR3 DNA follows: TGTGCCAGCAGTTCCTTGGGCGGGGGCTCCGGGGAGCTGTTTTTT. It is translated as CASSSLGGGSGELFF.

This clone was recorded once. The chain recombines TRBV4-1 with TRBJ1-3, with 7 bases lining up with TRBD1. Germline V gene data show CDR1 as MGHRA and CDR2 as YSYEKL. V trimming: 1 base; J trimming: 3 bases; junction bases outside the gene matches: 0. The CDR3 is made up of 14 amino acids. CDR3 bases: TGCGCCAGCAGCCAAGGACAGGGTGGAAACACCATATATTTT. Encoded protein: CASSQGQGGNTIYF.

This chain joins TRBV9 and TRBJ1-1, with D perhaps matching TRBD1 (5 bases). Germline CDR1 SGDLS, CDR2 YYNGEE. The CDR3 length is 13 residues. The V and J ends lost 3 bases and 2 bases respectively, with 8 bases between them. The chain's CDR3 is CASSATVNTEAFF. CDR3 DNA: TGTGCCAGCAGCGCGACAGTAAACACTGAAGCTTTCTTT.

The V gene is TRBV9, the J gene TRBJ1-1; no firm D call. From germline, CDR1 is SGDLS and CDR2 YYNGEE. V was trimmed by 4 bases and J by 3 bases, leaving 13 bases between them. This CDR3 is built from 14 residues. As DNA, the CDR3 is TGTGCCAGCAGCCCCCAGAGGGTTTACACTGAAGCTTTCTTT. Residues: CASSPQRVYTEAFF.

This clone was seen a single time. The chain uses TRBV9 and TRBJ2-3; 7 nucleotides agree with TRBD1. After removal of 3 bases from V and 6 bases from J, the junction contained 4 bases not matched to a gene. Germline V gene sequence: CDR1 SGDLS, CDR2 YYNGEE. CDR3 length equals 13 residues. This CDR3 reads CASSAHRGDTQYF. The CDR3 bases are TGTGCCAGCAGCGCCCACAGGGGTGATACGCAGTATTTT.

This chain connects TRBV9 to TRBJ1-1; 11 positions match TRBD1. In germline, CDR1 is SGDLS, CDR2 YYNGEE. V lost 0 bases, J lost 4 bases, and 2 bases stayed unmatched. The CDR3 has 15 amino acids. CDR3 residues: CASSVGGTGGTEAFF. The CDR3 nucleotides read TGTGCCAGCAGCGTAGGGGGGACAGGGGGCACTGAAGCTTTCTTT.

The V call is TRBV9, the J call TRBJ1-6; 7 nucleotides agree with TRBD1. This CDR3 spans 15 amino acids. J gave up 7 bases and V 2 bases, and 6 bases lay outside the gene matches. Germline CDR1 reads SGDLS; CDR2 reads YYNGEE. For the CDR3, the DNA is TGTGCCAGCAGCGTCGGGTGGACAGGAAATTCACCCCTCCACTTT. The encoded protein is CASSVGWTGNSPLHF.

The chain is built from TRBV5-6 and TRBJ1-2, with D maybe TRBD1 (6 bases). The germline V gene has CDR1 SGHDT and CDR2 YYEEEE. Between the trimmed V and J ends, which lost 4 bases and 0 bases, there was a span of 19 bases. The CDR3 extends over 17 amino acids. CDR3 nucleotides: TGTGCCAGCAGCCCGGATATTGACAGGCCCGCTAACTATGGCTACACCTTC. Protein product: CASSPDIDRPANYGYTF. Combining the CDR3 with reference TRBV5-6 and TRBJ1-2 gives the whole variable domain DAGVTQSPTHLIKTRGQQVTLRCSPKSGHDTVSWYQQALGQGPQFIFQYYEEEERQRGNFPDRFSGHQFPNYSSELNVNALLLGDSALYLCASSPDIDRPANYGYTFGSGTRLTVV.

The V call is TRBV6-5, the J call TRBJ1-1, with 9 nucleotides matching TRBD1. Trimming took 5 bases from V and 8 from J; bases not matched to a gene: 12. The CDR3 has 15 residues. In germline, CDR1 is MNHEY, CDR2 SVGAGI. CDR3 loop: CASSLQQGAYPEAFF. The CDR3 nucleotides read TGTGCCAGCAGTCTCCAACAGGGGGCCTATCCCGAAGCTTTCTTT.

The rearrangement links TRBV11-2 to TRBJ2-1; 10 bases agree with TRBD1. The germline V gene encodes CDR1 SGHAT and CDR2 FQNNGV. There are 14 residues in the CDR3. The J segment lost 4 bases and the V segment lost 4 bases, leaving 1 base of the junction unmatched. For the CDR3, the DNA is TGTGCCAGCAGCTGGGGACAGGGGTACAATGAGCAGTTCTTC. Its translation is CASSWGQGYNEQFF.

V is TRBV9 and J is TRBJ2-2; TRBD2 aligns across 7 bases. Germline loops: CDR1 SGDLS, CDR2 YYNGEE. The CDR3 runs 15 residues. Trimming took 4 bases from V and 7 from J; bases not matched to a gene: 10. The CDR3 region is CASSSTGGIGGELFF. Here the CDR3 DNA reads TGTGCCAGCAGCTCCACGGGGGGTATTGGCGGGGAGCTGTTTTTT.

The chain carries TRBV13 and TRBJ2-7, with D perhaps TRBD2 (6 bases). Trimming stripped 1 base from V and 4 bases from J, with 14 bases between. The CDR3 runs 15 residues. Germline CDR1 is PRHDT and CDR2 is FYEKMQ (reference sequence). CDR3 residues: CASSLEGRGNYEQYF. The DNA for the CDR3 is TGTGCCAGCAGCTTAGAGGGGCGGGGAAATTACGAGCAGTACTTC. Full variable domain (outside the CDR3, taken from reference TRBV13 and TRBJ2-7): AAGVIQSPRHLIKEKRETATLKCYPIPRHDTVYWYQQGPGQDPQFLISFYEKMQSDKGSIPDRFSAQQFSDYHSELNMSSLELGDSALYFCASSLEGRGNYEQYFGPGTRLTVT.

The CDR3: CASSVGSSYGYTF. The CDR3 DNA is TGCGCCAGCAGTGTGGGCAGTTCCTATGGCTACACCTTC. The chain joins TRBV10-2 to TRBJ1-2; unclear D gene. Germline CDR1 is WSHSY and CDR2 is SAAADI. CDR3 length: 13 residues. Trimming cost V 4 bases and J 4 bases, with 10 bases left between them.

The chain is built from TRBV9 and TRBJ2-5; D is possibly TRBD1 (6 bases). The length of the CDR3 is 15 residues. The V end lost 1 base, the J end lost 2 bases, and 12 bases lay between the germline ends. The germline gives CDR1 SGDLS, CDR2 YYNGEE. The CDR3 reads CASSVSGTQQETQYF. CDR3 nucleotide sequence: TGTGCCAGCAGCGTATCCGGGACACAACAAGAGACCCAGTACTTC.

This clone occurred once. V usage is TRBV13 and J usage is TRBJ1-1; D might be TRBD1 (6 bases). V lost 5 bases and J lost 8, with 21 bases in between. This CDR3 is 15 amino acids long. The germline V gene encodes CDR1 PRHDT and CDR2 FYEKMQ (reference sequence). The CDR3 loop is CASSPQTGLAGEAFF. CDR3 DNA: TGTGCCAGCAGCCCCCAGACAGGTTTGGCTGGGGAAGCTTTCTTT.

The chain uses TRBV7-9 and TRBJ2-2, with unresolved D. The CDR3 runs to 10 residues. Germline V gene lookup returns CDR1 SEHNR and CDR2 FQNEAQ (reference sequence). V lost 8 bases to trimming and J lost 5 bases, with 3 bases between them. CDR3 in amino acids: CASQTGELFF. The CDR3 DNA reads as TGTGCCAGCCAAACCGGGGAGCTGTTTTTT.